The clone carrying this T cell receptor beta chain has only a few counts. The antigen is unknown. The sample belongs to a study of T cells in Graves' hyperthyroidism and ophthalmopathy. Whole-study findings and limits: Clonotypes that were expanded in thyroid above 0.001 mostly appeared in blood too.

Out of around 10 ml of fresh peripheral blood came the PBMCs. V was shortened by 4 bases and J by 6 bases, with 12 bases between the two germline ends. CDR3 length equals 14 residues. The germline CDR1 and CDR2 sequences are MNHEY and SMNVEV (reference sequence). Amplification of TCR beta CDR3 regions was performed using RNA transcripts as template. Researchers ran a first-round RT-PCR on the TCR CDR3 using the HTBI primer set. TCRdb reanalysed the multiplex PCR reads using MiXCR and keeps one entry per CDR3 protein. The sample has hundreds of thousands of distinct CDR3 sequences, more than 15% seen once.

The sequenced material came from blood. The sequence was obtained from a woman aged 18-29 years with Graves' ophthalmopathy. The V call is TRBV27, the J call TRBJ2-2, with D unresolved. The CDR3, as DNA: TGTGCCAGCAGTTGGGCGGAGACGGCCGGGGAGCTGTTTTTT. Residues: CASSWAETAGELFF.